The present T cell receptor (beta chain) was sequenced within a study of beta chain features in type 1 diabetes. Whole-study results and caveats: Moderate but significant shortening of TCRB CDR3s was recorded in all four CD4+ subsets from Type 1 diabetes patients. Sequencing of cDNA might inflate the share of cells that strongly express TCR.

Sequenced material consisted of expressed TCRB transcripts (all of the isolated RNA was reverse transcribed). Naive, central memory and regulatory T cell samples averaged roughly 3.4 million immunoSEQ reads each. Profiling relied on immunoSEQ multiplex PCR, and the TCRdb table lists in-frame clones only, not all of them. The sample carries about 150,000 clones, roughly 7.1% recorded once. This clone was counted only a few times. Its antigen is still unknown. Trimming took 7 bases from V and 2 from J, leaving 11 bases between them. CDR3 length equals 12 residues. The germline CDR1 and CDR2 sequences are SQVTM and ANQGSEA.

Sequencing was performed on central memory CD4+ T cells from blood. This clonotype was sampled from a middle-aged woman with type 1 diabetes. The chain uses TRBV29-1 and TRBJ1-1; no definite D call. This CDR3 is CSAGLSNTEAFF. The CDR3 nucleotides read TGCAGCGCCGGACTCTCAAACACTGAAGCTTTCTTT. Full variable domain (missing parts from reference TRBV29-1 and TRBJ1-1): SAVISQKPSRDICQRGTSLTIQCQVDSQVTMMFWYRQQPGQSLTLIATANQGSEATYESGFVIDKFPISRPNLTFSTLTVSNMSPEDSSIYLCSAGLSNTEAFFGQGTRLTVV.